This is a list of T cell receptor beta chains from one sample in a study of cytomegalovirus exposure and HLA in healthy donors. Clones were read by immunoSEQ multiplex PCR, and TCRdb kept only the in-frame ones, dropping some. The repertoire holds about 130,000 clones, with about 78% as singletons. Sequencing input: PBMCs. All receptors come from a female donor in good health and CMV-seronegative. The CDR3 runs from the conserved cysteine through the conserved F or W. Each record gives: J gene, V gene, D gene, clone size, CDR3 protein, CDR3 DNA. D genes are given only for firm matches. Only part of the rows carry a size: once, few, many, or a class if the clone is expanded.

j_call: TRBJ2-7; v_call: TRBV4-3; d_call: TRBD1; clone_size: -; cdr3_aa: CASSQRVPTGTGVVGSYEQYF; cdr3_nt: TGCGCCAGCAGCCAGCGCGTACCTACCGGGACAGGGGTTGTAGGATCCTACGAGCAGTACTTC
j_call: TRBJ2-7; v_call: TRBV5-6; d_call: TRBD2; clone_size: -; cdr3_aa: CASSELAGGREQYF; cdr3_nt: TGTGCCAGCAGCGAACTAGCGGGAGGTAGAGAGCAGTACTTC
j_call: TRBJ2-7; v_call: TRBV5-1; d_call: -; clone_size: -; cdr3_aa: CASSSRGATYEQYF; cdr3_nt: TGCGCCAGCAGTTCCCGGGGGGCTACCTACGAGCAGTACTTC
j_call: TRBJ1-2; v_call: TRBV4-3; d_call: -; clone_size: -; cdr3_aa: CASSPKPPPGERGGYTF; cdr3_nt: TGCGCCAGCAGCCCAAAGCCTCCACCCGGGGAACGAGGAGGCTACACCTTC
j_call: TRBJ2-7; v_call: TRBV7-9; d_call: TRBD2; clone_size: -; cdr3_aa: CASSPEGLGASYEQYF; cdr3_nt: TGTGCCAGCAGCCCCGAGGGACTAGGCGCCTCCTACGAGCAGTACTTC
j_call: TRBJ2-3; v_call: TRBV10-1; d_call: TRBD2; clone_size: -; cdr3_aa: CASSESAGDWEQYF; cdr3_nt: TGCGCCAGCAGTGAGTCTGCGGGAGATTGGGAGCAGTATTTT
j_call: TRBJ2-3; v_call: TRBV4-1; d_call: -; clone_size: -; cdr3_aa: CASSQGGRDTDTQYF; cdr3_nt: TGCGCCAGCAGCCAAGGGGGCAGGGACACAGATACGCAGTATTTT
j_call: TRBJ2-3; v_call: TRBV5-1; d_call: -; clone_size: -; cdr3_aa: CASSLEPLSGSRDTQYF; cdr3_nt: TGCGCCAGCAGCTTGGAGCCGCTTAGCGGCTCGAGAGATACGCAGTATTTT
j_call: TRBJ2-1; v_call: TRBV30; d_call: TRBD2; clone_size: few; cdr3_aa: CATKRVREGQDEQFF; cdr3_nt: TGTGCCACCAAAAGGGTGCGGGAGGGCCAGGATGAGCAGTTCTTC
j_call: TRBJ1-2; v_call: TRBV27; d_call: -; clone_size: once; cdr3_aa: CASSFGGYGYTF; cdr3_nt: TGTGCCAGCAGTTTCGGAGGCTATGGCTACACCTTC
j_call: TRBJ2-1; v_call: TRBV11-2; d_call: TRBD1; clone_size: -; cdr3_aa: CASSLGGGQGSYNEQFF; cdr3_nt: TGTGCCAGCAGCTTAGGAGGAGGACAGGGGTCCTACAATGAGCAGTTCTTC
j_call: TRBJ1-1; v_call: TRBV30; d_call: -; clone_size: -; cdr3_aa: CAWSAYGTEAFF; cdr3_nt: TGTGCCTGGAGTGCATACGGCACTGAAGCTTTCTTT
j_call: TRBJ1-5; v_call: TRBV21-1; d_call: -; clone_size: -; cdr3_aa: CASRKRDDRGRDQPQHF; cdr3_nt: TGTGCCAGCAGAAAAAGGGATGACAGGGGTAGGGATCAGCCCCAGCATTTT
j_call: TRBJ2-1; v_call: TRBV9; d_call: TRBD2; clone_size: -; cdr3_aa: CASSPIAGGPTSNEQFF; cdr3_nt: TGTGCCAGCAGCCCCATAGCGGGAGGGCCAACGAGCAATGAGCAGTTCTTC
j_call: TRBJ2-5; v_call: TRBV7-6; d_call: -; clone_size: few; cdr3_aa: CASSPGRGETQYF; cdr3_nt: TGTGCCAGCAGCCCCGGACGGGGAGAGACCCAGTACTTC
j_call: TRBJ2-5; v_call: TRBV15; d_call: TRBD2; clone_size: -; cdr3_aa: CATSRGTYGLAGVETQYF; cdr3_nt: TGTGCCACCAGCAGAGGGACTTATGGACTAGCGGGAGTAGAGACCCAGTACTTC
j_call: TRBJ1-2; v_call: TRBV20-1; d_call: TRBD1; clone_size: -; cdr3_aa: CSAVTGAGYTF; cdr3_nt: TGCAGTGCCGTCACAGGGGCTGGCTACACCTTC
j_call: TRBJ1-1; v_call: TRBV7-2; d_call: TRBD1; clone_size: -; cdr3_aa: CASSLSRTGGTEAFF; cdr3_nt: TGTGCCAGCAGCTTATCCCGGACAGGAGGCACTGAAGCTTTCTTT
j_call: TRBJ2-5; v_call: TRBV5-1; d_call: -; clone_size: -; cdr3_aa: CASSPTVRETQYF; cdr3_nt: TGCGCCAGCAGCCCGACAGTAAGAGAGACCCAGTACTTC
j_call: TRBJ1-1; v_call: TRBV28; d_call: TRBD1; clone_size: few; cdr3_aa: CASLTPRGAAEAFF; cdr3_nt: TGTGCCAGCCTTACCCCCAGGGGGGCCGCTGAAGCTTTCTTT
j_call: TRBJ1-1; v_call: TRBV5-5; d_call: TRBD1; clone_size: -; cdr3_aa: CASSLPTGLVMNTEAFF; cdr3_nt: TGTGCCAGCAGCTTGCCGACAGGGCTCGTCATGAACACTGAAGCTTTCTTT
j_call: TRBJ2-7; v_call: TRBV6-1; d_call: TRBD1; clone_size: few; cdr3_aa: CASLKQGGIDYEQYF; cdr3_nt: TGTGCCAGCCTCAAACAGGGGGGAATCGACTACGAGCAGTACTTC
j_call: TRBJ2-7; v_call: TRBV4-1; d_call: TRBD1; clone_size: -; cdr3_aa: CASSQFDRAIYEQYF; cdr3_nt: TGCGCCAGCAGCCAATTTGACAGGGCCATCTACGAGCAGTACTTC
j_call: TRBJ2-5; v_call: TRBV28; d_call: TRBD2; clone_size: -; cdr3_aa: CASSFLREGLGETQYF; cdr3_nt: TGTGCCAGCAGTTTCCTGCGGGAGGGCTTGGGTGAGACCCAGTACTTC